This TCR beta chain was recorded in a study of regulatory T cells in long-lasting Graves disease. The CDR3 is 14 amino acids. Trimming removed 2 bases from V and 6 bases from J, with 17 bases in between. CDR1 is GTSNPN and CDR2 is SVGIG in the germline V gene (reference sequence). This clonotype has just a few counts. The TCR beta library used iRepertoire HTBI primers with Arm-PCR amplification of CDR3. From the multiplex PCR reads, TCRdb called clonotypes with MiXCR, one entry per CDR3 protein. The sample lists a few hundred thousand distinct CDR3 sequences, roughly 23% seen once, with about 12% in the top ten. This sample's time point: persistent/refractory GD, antithyroid drugs over 5 years with positive TRAb. PBMC-derived RNA was used for the TCR library.

The chain is built from TRBV30 and TRBJ2-7, with D possibly TRBD2 on 7 matching bases. The source was peripheral blood mononuclear cells (PBMCs), collected when the disease was refractory, from a patient treated with antithyroid drugs. The clonotype comes from a female donor with Graves disease. The CDR3 DNA reads TGTGCCTGGAGTCACGTACTTGGGGGGGCCGAGCAGTACTTC. It yields the protein CAWSHVLGGAEQYF.